This T cell receptor (beta chain) was identified in a study of shared clonotypes between healthy human individuals. Study at large: Aged 18 to 49, the donors were a couple of women and three men.

Deletions cut 1 base from V and 5 bases from J, with 11 bases between. Germline CDR1 and CDR2: LNHNV and YYDKDF (reference sequence). The CDR3 consists of 14 residues. Libraries were prepared by immunoSEQ multiplex PCR; TCRdb keeps only in-frame clonotypes and omits some of them. There are about 1.5 million clones in the sample; about 98% occur only once, and 0.45% lies in the top ten. The source is a young man in good health. Source material: naive CD4+ T cells sorted from blood. The subset: CD45RA+ positively selected. This sequence joins TRBV15 and TRBJ2-5; D uncertain. CDR3 in DNA: TGTGCCACCAGCAGAGCGCCTGGGCTCGAGACCCAGTACTTC. This gives the protein CATSRAPGLETQYF. The entire variable domain, with the rest obtained from reference TRBV15 and TRBJ2-5, is as follows: DAMVIQNPRYQVTQFGKPVTLSCSQTLNHNVMYWYQQKSSQAPKLLFHYYDKDFNNEADTPDNFQSRRPNTSFCFLDIRSPGLGDTAMYLCATSRAPGLETQYFGPGTRLLVL.